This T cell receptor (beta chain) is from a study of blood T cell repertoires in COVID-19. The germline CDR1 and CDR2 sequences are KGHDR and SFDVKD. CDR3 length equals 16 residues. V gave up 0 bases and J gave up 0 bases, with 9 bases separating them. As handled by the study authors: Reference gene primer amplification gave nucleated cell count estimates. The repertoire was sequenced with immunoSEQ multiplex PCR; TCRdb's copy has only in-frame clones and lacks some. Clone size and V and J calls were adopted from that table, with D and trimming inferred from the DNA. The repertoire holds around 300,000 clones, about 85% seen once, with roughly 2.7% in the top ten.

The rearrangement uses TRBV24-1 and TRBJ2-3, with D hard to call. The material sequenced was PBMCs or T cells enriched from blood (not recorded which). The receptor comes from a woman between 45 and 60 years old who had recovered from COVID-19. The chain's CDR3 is CATSDLQSSSTDTQYF. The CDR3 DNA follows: TGTGCCACCAGTGATTTGCAAAGTAGTAGCACAGATACGCAGTATTTT.